This entry concerns a single TCR beta chain. Only a few counts were recorded for this clone. This receptor's antigen is unknown. No base quality information exists; no much larger clone differs at one position. The sample is drawn from a study of blood T cell repertoires in COVID-19 (dated by TCRdb to 2020 to 2021). Regarding the complete study: Collaborator samples came from the United States, Italy and Spain and covered acute and convalescent phases of COVID-19. The prospective study material was composed of cDNA or gDNA derived from T cells, B-cell-depleted T cells, or PBMCs. Deeply sampled blood TCRbeta repertoires from subjects exposed to, actively infected with, or recovered from COVID-19 were included in the dataset. The repertoires were made available in a free public database intended to serve as a resource for research on the immune response to SARS-CoV-2. Samples came from the ongoing ImmuneRACE study (first 160 participants) plus 1,254 subjects from 6 global collaborators. Nearly every sample came with metadata listing a de-identified subject ID, COVID-19 status, age in years and sex. Where available, HLA class I and class II types were taken from metadata supplied by the sample provider and were not determined by assay-based typing. What the work shows at the level of the full study, not this receptor alone: Clinical and demographic metadata were provided uncurated, with the amount varying by source and participant.

Participants in the prospective study were aged about 18 to 90 years, lived in 20 to 25 United States geographic areas, and enrolled through a virtual design. In the prospective study, participants were assigned to cohorts based on the clinical history participants reported in a screening survey and a study questionnaire. ImmuneRACE Cohort 3 recovered participants were defined by two consecutive negative NP/OP PCR tests, healthcare professional clearance, or symptom resolution. In the prospective study, mobile phlebotomists collected whole blood, serum and a nasopharyngeal or oropharyngeal swab from each participant. Participants in the prospective study had the option to provide additional blood draws and questionnaires over an approximately 2-month period. Before DNA extraction, prospective study blood samples were shipped either frozen or at room temperature. V is trimmed back by 2 bases and J by 5 bases, and the junction contains 10 bases that no gene match accounts for. The CDR3, cysteine through phenylalanine, is 16 amino acids long. The sequence is cut down to CDR3 DNA, 48 bases in frame from base 1. The germline V gene provides CDR1 ENHRY and CDR2 SYGVKD.

TCRbeta CDR3 regions were amplified from genomic DNA using the immunoSEQ Assay, a bias-controlled multiplex PCR. In the original analysis: The number of nucleated cells in each sample was estimated from the amplification of reference gene primers within the assay. To quantify the absolute abundance of each unique TCRbeta CDR3 rearrangement, sequence reads were collapsed and filtered. Productive Simpson clonality was computed per sample as the square root of Simpson's diversity index over productive rearrangements. This immuneACCESS table, as held by TCRdb, lists in-frame sequences with V and J called but not all clones. Of the missing ones, under half trace to an unresolved V gene in checked studies; the others have no known cause. The V and J calls and clone size are taken from that table; D and trimming were inferred from the DNA. For this sample there are about 170,000 clones; 75% to 90% appear just once. The ten most abundant clones make up roughly 0.77% of the sample.

This chain joins TRBV10-3 to TRBJ2-7; 9 middle bases align to TRBD1. The sample consisted of PBMCs or T cells enriched from blood (not recorded which). The clonotype originates from a woman aged 18-29 years who had recovered from COVID-19. CDR3 loop: CAISEGGQGLPHEQYF. The DNA reads as follows: TGTGCCATCAGTGAGGGGGGACAGGGACTCCCCCACGAGCAGTACTTC.